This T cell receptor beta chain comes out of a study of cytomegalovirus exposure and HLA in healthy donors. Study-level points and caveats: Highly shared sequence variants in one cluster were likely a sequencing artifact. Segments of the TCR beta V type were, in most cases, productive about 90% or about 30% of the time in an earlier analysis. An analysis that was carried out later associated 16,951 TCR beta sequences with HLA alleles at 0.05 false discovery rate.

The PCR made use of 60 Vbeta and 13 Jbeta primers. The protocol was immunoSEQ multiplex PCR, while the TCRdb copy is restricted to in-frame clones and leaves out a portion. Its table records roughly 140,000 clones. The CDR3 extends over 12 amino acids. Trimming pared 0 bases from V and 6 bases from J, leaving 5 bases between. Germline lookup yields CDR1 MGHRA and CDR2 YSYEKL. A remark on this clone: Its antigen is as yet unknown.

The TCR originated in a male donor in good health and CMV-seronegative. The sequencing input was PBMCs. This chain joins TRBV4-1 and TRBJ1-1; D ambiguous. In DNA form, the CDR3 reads TGCGCCAGCAGCCAAGATACGGCTGAAGCTTTCTTT. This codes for CASSQDTAEAFF.